A selection of T cell receptor beta chains follows, all from one sample in a study of T cell responses to AZD1222 COVID-19 vaccine. TCRdb's copy holds only in-frame clones and misses some; the assay was immunoSEQ multiplex PCR. The sample shows under 130,000 clones, around 91% of them seen only once. Source: peripheral blood, taken on day 0 of AZD1222 vaccination. Receptors originate from an adult in good health. CDR3s include the opening cysteine and the closing phenylalanine or tryptophan. D genes are given only for firm matches. The size entry is marked missing in some rows and otherwise reads once, few, many or a size class.

J gene: TRBJ1-3; D gene: TRBD1; clone size: -; V gene: TRBV9; CDR3 protein: CASSHGTGQSSGNTIYF; CDR3 DNA: TGTGCCAGCAGCCACGGGACAGGTCAATCCTCTGGAAACACCATATATTTT
J gene: TRBJ1-1; D gene: TRBD1; clone size: -; V gene: TRBV2; CDR3 protein: CASSEVLTGYVSFF; CDR3 DNA: TGTGCCAGCAGTGAAGTCCTGACAGGGTACGTGTCTTTCTTT
J gene: TRBJ1-5; D gene: -; clone size: -; V gene: TRBV12-3/TRBV12-4; CDR3 protein: CASSLFDQPQHF; CDR3 DNA: TGTGCCAGCAGTTTGTTCGATCAGCCCCAGCATTTT
J gene: TRBJ1-2; D gene: TRBD1; clone size: -; V gene: TRBV7-8; CDR3 protein: CASSSERTGANYGYTF; CDR3 DNA: TGTGCCAGCAGCTCCGAACGGACAGGGGCTAACTATGGCTACACCTTC
J gene: TRBJ1-4; D gene: -; clone size: -; V gene: TRBV6-6; CDR3 protein: CASSYLAGTTNEKLFF; CDR3 DNA: TGTGCCAGCAGTTACCTGGCGGGGACGACTAATGAAAAACTGTTTTTT
J gene: TRBJ2-2; D gene: -; clone size: -; V gene: TRBV19; CDR3 protein: CASSMGGAGYTGELFF; CDR3 DNA: TGTGCCAGTAGTATGGGGGGTGCAGGTTACACCGGGGAGCTGTTTTTT
J gene: TRBJ2-1; D gene: -; clone size: -; V gene: TRBV7-2; CDR3 protein: CASSRPGGEQFF; CDR3 DNA: TGTGCCAGCAGCCGTCCCGGCGGTGAGCAGTTCTTC
J gene: TRBJ2-7; D gene: TRBD2; clone size: -; V gene: TRBV18; CDR3 protein: CASSLREGLSYEQYF; CDR3 DNA: TGTGCCAGCTCACTAAGGGAGGGGCTATCCTACGAGCAGTACTTC
J gene: TRBJ2-2; D gene: TRBD2; clone size: -; V gene: TRBV3-1/TRBV3-2; CDR3 protein: CASSWGSSGTGELFF; CDR3 DNA: TGTGCCAGCAGCTGGGGGTCTAGCGGCACCGGGGAGCTGTTTTTT
J gene: TRBJ1-1; D gene: -; clone size: -; V gene: TRBV11-3; CDR3 protein: CASSFQRNTEAFF; CDR3 DNA: TGTGCCAGCAGCTTTCAGAGGAACACTGAAGCTTTCTTT
J gene: TRBJ2-1; D gene: -; clone size: -; V gene: TRBV6-4; CDR3 protein: CASSEMGASYNEQFF; CDR3 DNA: TGTGCCAGCAGTGAGATGGGGGCTTCTTACAATGAGCAGTTCTTC
J gene: TRBJ1-2; D gene: -; clone size: -; V gene: TRBV5-1; CDR3 protein: CASSFAGHDYGYTF; CDR3 DNA: TGCGCCAGCAGCTTCGCGGGACATGACTATGGCTACACCTTC
J gene: TRBJ1-1; D gene: TRBD1; clone size: -; V gene: TRBV5-5; CDR3 protein: CASSDHPGQGVTEAFF; CDR3 DNA: TGTGCCAGCAGCGATCATCCGGGACAGGGTGTCACTGAAGCTTTCTTT
J gene: TRBJ1-5; D gene: TRBD1; clone size: -; V gene: TRBV6-5; CDR3 protein: CASSRTGGNQPQHF; CDR3 DNA: TGTGCCAGCAGTCGGACAGGGGGGAATCAGCCCCAGCATTTT
J gene: TRBJ2-1; D gene: -; clone size: -; V gene: TRBV12-3/TRBV12-4; CDR3 protein: CASSRNEQFF; CDR3 DNA: TGTGCCAGCAGCAGAAATGAGCAGTTCTTC
J gene: TRBJ1-5; D gene: TRBD1; clone size: few; V gene: TRBV19; CDR3 protein: CASSIPPTGYQPQHF; CDR3 DNA: TGTGCCAGTAGTATACCCCCGACAGGGTATCAGCCCCAGCATTTT
J gene: TRBJ1-5; D gene: TRBD1; clone size: -; V gene: TRBV23-1; CDR3 protein: CASNPPGTGVLWGNQPQHF; CDR3 DNA: TGCGCCAGCAACCCTCCCGGGACAGGGGTATTATGGGGCAATCAGCCCCAGCATTTT
J gene: TRBJ1-4; D gene: TRBD1; clone size: -; V gene: TRBV5-4; CDR3 protein: CASSRDSEKLFF; CDR3 DNA: TGTGCCAGCAGCCGGGACAGTGAAAAACTGTTTTTT
J gene: TRBJ1-5; D gene: -; clone size: few; V gene: TRBV28; CDR3 protein: CASSQLNQPQHF; CDR3 DNA: TGTGCCAGCAGTCAACTCAATCAGCCCCAGCATTTT
J gene: TRBJ2-1; D gene: -; clone size: once; V gene: TRBV11-2; CDR3 protein: CASSLVRGSGGLNEQFF; CDR3 DNA: TGTGCCAGCAGCTTAGTTAGGGGATCGGGGGGCCTCAATGAGCAGTTCTTC
J gene: TRBJ2-2; D gene: -; clone size: -; V gene: TRBV11-3; CDR3 protein: CASSLVFGGNTGELFF; CDR3 DNA: TGTGCCAGCAGCTTAGTCTTTGGGGGGAACACCGGGGAGCTGTTTTTT
J gene: TRBJ1-2; D gene: -; clone size: -; V gene: TRBV7-9; CDR3 protein: CASSRQKLNYGYTF; CDR3 DNA: TGTGCCAGCAGCCGACAGAAGCTTAACTATGGCTACACCTTC
J gene: TRBJ1-1; D gene: TRBD1; clone size: -; V gene: TRBV18; CDR3 protein: CASSTGQADTEAFF; CDR3 DNA: TGTGCCAGCTCAACGGGACAGGCGGACACTGAAGCTTTCTTT